This T cell receptor beta chain was captured in a study of identical twins. Note on this clonotype: Its antigen remains unknown.

Template switching (which added a universal primer site) was used, and cDNA carried unique molecular identifiers. Each CDR3 protein gets one entry after TCRdb re-called the 5' RACE reads with MiXCR. In the table there are hundreds of thousands of distinct CDR3 sequences, more than 9% of which are singletons. V was clipped by 7 bases and J by 2 bases; unmatched bases: 9. CDR1 and CDR2 from the germline V gene are MNHNS and SASEGT. The CDR3 length is 15 residues. Findings of the study overall: An excess of low generation probability was shown by twin-shared out-of-frame alpha sequences.

The same sample was also studied in work on yellow fever vaccine responses in identical twins.

This sequence originates from a woman aged 18-29 years in good health. The chain carries TRBV6-1 and TRBJ1-2; 8 bases line up with TRBD1. The sequenced sample consisted of CD8+ T cells sorted from blood. The CDR3 reads CASTHPGQENYGYTF. In DNA, the CDR3 is TGTGCCAGCACCCACCCGGGACAGGAGAACTATGGCTACACCTTC.